Below, one TCR beta chain is given with its context. The ends were cut back, 2 bases at V and 4 bases at J, with 8 bases in the middle. Germline-derived CDR1 and CDR2 are MNHNS and SASEGT. This CDR3 spans 14 amino acids. TCRdb's copy holds only in-frame clones and misses some; the assay was immunoSEQ multiplex PCR. The sample has over 14,000 clones, roughly 81% seen once. The sample is drawn from a study of monozygotic twins with cystic fibrosis. The TCR originated in a boy between 10 and 17 years old with cystic fibrosis. V and J are TRBV6-1 and TRBJ2-2; no reliable D call. Sequencing used blood. In DNA form, the CDR3 reads TGTGCCAGCAGTGAATTTGCATCCACCGGGGAGCTGTTTTTT. This sequence encodes CASSEFASTGELFF.